This T cell receptor (beta chain) was profiled in a study of cytomegalovirus exposure and HLA in healthy donors. Study-level points and caveats: Within a later analysis, the majority of CMV-associated TCR beta chains appeared HLA-restricted.

PCR amplification relied on 60 Vbeta primers (plus 13 Jbeta primers). Clones were sequenced by immunoSEQ multiplex PCR, and TCRdb holds only the in-frame ones, with some missing. The data contain 200,000 or so clones, approximately 70% of them singletons. On this clone: Its antigen is currently unknown.

CDR1 is LNHNV and CDR2 is YYDKDF in the germline V gene (reference sequence). The length of the CDR3 is 14 residues. Trimming left V 5 bases short and J 3 bases short, with 13 bases between. This TCR was sampled from a man in his forties in good health and CMV-seropositive. The V and J genes are TRBV15 and TRBJ1-1; D may be TRBD1 (6 bases). Sequencing was done on a sample of PBMCs. CDR3 DNA sequence: TGTGCCACCAGCCCCGGGGAGGGGGACACTGAAGCTTTCTTT. Protein sequence: CATSPGEGDTEAFF.